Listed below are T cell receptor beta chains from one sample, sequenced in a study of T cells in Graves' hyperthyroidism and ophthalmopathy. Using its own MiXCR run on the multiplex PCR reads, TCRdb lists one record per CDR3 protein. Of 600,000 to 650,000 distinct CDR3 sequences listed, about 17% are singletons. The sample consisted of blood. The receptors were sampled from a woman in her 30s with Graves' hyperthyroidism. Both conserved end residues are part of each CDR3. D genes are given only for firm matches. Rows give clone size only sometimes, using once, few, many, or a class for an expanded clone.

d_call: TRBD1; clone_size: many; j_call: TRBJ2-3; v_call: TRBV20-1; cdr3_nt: TGCAGTGCTAGTACACAGGGGAATTTAGTTTTCACAGATACGCAGTATTTT; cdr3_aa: CSASTQGNLVFTDTQYF
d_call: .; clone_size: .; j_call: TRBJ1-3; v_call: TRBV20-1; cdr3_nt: TGCAGTGCTCGCAGGGAGGGTGGAAACACCATATATTTT; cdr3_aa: CSARREGGNTIYF
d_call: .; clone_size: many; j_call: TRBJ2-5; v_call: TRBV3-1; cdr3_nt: TGTGCCAGCAGCCAAATGGCACAAGAGACCCAGTACTTC; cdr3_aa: CASSQMAQETQYF
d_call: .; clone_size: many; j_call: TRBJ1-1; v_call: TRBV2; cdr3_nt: TGTGCCAGCAGGGCCGACACAATAGGGAGAGGTGAAGCTTTCTTT; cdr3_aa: CASRADTIGRGEAFF
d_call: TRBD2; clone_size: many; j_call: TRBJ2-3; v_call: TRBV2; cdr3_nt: TGTGCCAGCAGATCCGGGACTATGTCAGATACGCAGTATTTT; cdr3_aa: CASRSGTMSDTQYF
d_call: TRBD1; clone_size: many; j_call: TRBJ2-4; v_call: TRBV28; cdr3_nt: TGTGCCAGCAGTTTGATTGGGACAGGGCGAAACATTCAGTACTTC; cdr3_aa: CASSLIGTGRNIQYF
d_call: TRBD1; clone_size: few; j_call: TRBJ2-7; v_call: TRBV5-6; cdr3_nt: TGTGCCAGCAGCTGGGGACCGGGACAGGGGGCGTACGAGCAGTACTTC; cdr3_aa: CASSWGPGQGAYEQYF
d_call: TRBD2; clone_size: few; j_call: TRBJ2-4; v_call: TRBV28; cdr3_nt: TGTGCCAGCAGTTTAGGACTAGCGGGAGCTGTAGCCAAAAACATTCAGTACTTC; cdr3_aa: CASSLGLAGAVAKNIQYF
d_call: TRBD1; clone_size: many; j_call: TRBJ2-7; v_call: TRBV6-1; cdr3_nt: TGTGCCACCATGAGACAGGGGCGAACCTACGAGCAGTACTTC; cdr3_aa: CATMRQGRTYEQYF
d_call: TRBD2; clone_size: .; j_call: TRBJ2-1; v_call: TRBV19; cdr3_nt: TGTGCCAGCGGGAGACTAGCGGGAGACAATGAGCAGTTCTTC; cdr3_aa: CASGRLAGDNEQFF
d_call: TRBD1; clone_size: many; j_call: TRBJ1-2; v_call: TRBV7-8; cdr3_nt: TGTGCCAGCAGCTTAGTGCAGGACAGGGGGCTAAGGAACTATGGCTACACCTTC; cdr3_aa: CASSLVQDRGLRNYGYTF
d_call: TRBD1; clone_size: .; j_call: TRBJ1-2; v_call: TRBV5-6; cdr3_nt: TGTGCCAGCAGCCCCGGGACAGGGGGCGAGGGCTACACCTTC; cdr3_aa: CASSPGTGGEGYTF
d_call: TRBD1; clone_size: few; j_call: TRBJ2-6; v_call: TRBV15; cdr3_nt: TGTGCCACCAGCAGAGATCGACAGGGGTCTGGGGCCAACGTCCTGACTTTC; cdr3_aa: CATSRDRQGSGANVLTF
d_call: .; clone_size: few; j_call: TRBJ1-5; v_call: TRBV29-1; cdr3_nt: TGCAGCGTACGACCTGACGGCAATCAGCCCCAGCATTTT; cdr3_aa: CSVRPDGNQPQHF
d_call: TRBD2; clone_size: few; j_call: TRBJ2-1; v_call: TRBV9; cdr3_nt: TGTGCCAGCAGCGTAGACGTCCTCCGTGGGGAGGGCCCTTACAATGAGCAGTTCTTC; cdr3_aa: CASSVDVLRGEGPYNEQFF
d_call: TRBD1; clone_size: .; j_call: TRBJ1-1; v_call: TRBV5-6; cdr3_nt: TGTGCCAGCAGCTTGCCGGGCAGGGGGGAAGGCACTGAAGCTTTCTTT; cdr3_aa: CASSLPGRGEGTEAFF
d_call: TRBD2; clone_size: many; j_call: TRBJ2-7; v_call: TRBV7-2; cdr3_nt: TGTGCCTCGGCGGGAGCCGGTTACGAGCAGTACTTC; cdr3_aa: CASAGAGYEQYF
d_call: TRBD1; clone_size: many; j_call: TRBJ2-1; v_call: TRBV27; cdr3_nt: TGTGCCAGCTTCCCCCCCGGACAGGGGAACAATGAGCAGTTCTTC; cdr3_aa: CASFPPGQGNNEQFF
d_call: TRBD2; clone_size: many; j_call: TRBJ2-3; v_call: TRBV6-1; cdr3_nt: TGTGCCAGCAGTGAACTAAGCGGGGACACAGATACGCAGTATTTT; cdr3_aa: CASSELSGDTDTQYF
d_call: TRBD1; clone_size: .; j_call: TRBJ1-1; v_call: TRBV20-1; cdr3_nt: TGCAGTGCTAAGACAGGGGGCGCTTTTTCTTGGACTGAAGCTTTCTTT; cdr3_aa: CSAKTGGAFSWTEAFF
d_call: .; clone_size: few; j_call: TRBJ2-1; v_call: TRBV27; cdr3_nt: TGTGCCAGCAGTTTTGAACTATATGGCGGTGAGCAGTTCTTC; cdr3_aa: CASSFELYGGEQFF